Shown below are 16 T cell receptor beta chains from a single sample sequenced in a study of vaccination and CD4 T cells after COVID-19. Their antigen targets remain unknown. Sequencing of cultured CD4+ T cell DNA used the Oncomine TCR Beta short-read assay. Using its own MiXCR run on the PCR reads, TCRdb lists one record per CDR3 protein. The repertoire holds several thousand distinct CDR3 sequences, roughly 66% seen once, with roughly 36% in the top ten. The treatment: approximately nine-day PBMC culture with coronavirus spike peptide pools or control peptides (ViraFEST assay). From the unexposed donor, CD4+ T cells were collected ahead of the COVID-19 pandemic (2011-2018). The sequenced material came from CD4+ T cells from blood, cultured in vitro. The source is a human donor in good health.

This clonotype occurred once. The chain employs TRBV27 and TRBJ1-1; tentative D call: TRBD1 (5 bases). The germline gives CDR1 MNHEY, CDR2 SMNVEV (reference sequence). This CDR3 region has 15 residues. The V gene lost 2 bases and the J gene lost 1 base, with 11 bases spanning the gap. As DNA, the CDR3 is TGTGCCAGCAGTTTAGAATGGGGGGGGAACACTGAAGCTTTCTTT. Its protein is CASSLEWGGNTEAFF.

The rearrangement uses TRBV6-1 and TRBJ2-4; D is perhaps TRBD1 or TRBD2 (5 bases each). Trimming shortened V by 7 bases and J by 7 bases, and 14 bases separated the two germline ends. The CDR3 is made up of 13 amino acids. CDR1 and CDR2 (germline): MNHNS, SASEGT. The CDR3 DNA reads as TGTGCCAGCATCGGCCCGGGGACGAACATTCAGTACTTC. Amino acids: CASIGPGTNIQYF.

This clonotype came up a few times. The rearrangement uses TRBV25-1 and TRBJ1-1; D possibly corresponds to TRBD1 (6 bases). The V gene's germline CDR1 is MGHDK and CDR2 SYGVNS. Trimming removed 5 bases at V and 3 bases at J, with 7 bases between. CDR3 size: 12 residues. The CDR3 nucleotides read TGTGCCAGCAGTCACAGGGACACTGAAGCTTTCTTT. This translates into CASSHRDTEAFF.

V and J are TRBV7-9 and TRBJ2-5, with D possibly matching TRBD1 (7 bases). The V end was cut by 5 bases, the J end by 2 bases, with 21 bases between. CDR3 length: 17 residues. Looked up from germline, CDR1 is SEHNR and CDR2 is FQNEAQ (reference sequence). The CDR3: CASSPIRRDRTQETQYF. In DNA, the CDR3 is TGTGCCAGCAGCCCGATTAGGCGGGACAGAACTCAAGAGACCCAGTACTTC.

This clonotype has a single count. V and J are TRBV5-1 and TRBJ2-5; TRBD1 agrees at 9 bases. Unmatched junction bases numbered 5, after V lost 3 bases and J lost 5 bases. This CDR3 is built from 14 residues. Germline CDR1 and CDR2: SGHRS and YFSETQ. The CDR3 sequence is CASSWVGQGETQYF. Written as DNA, the CDR3 is TGCGCCAGCAGCTGGGTCGGACAGGGGGAGACCCAGTACTTC.

This sequence joins TRBV6-2 or TRBV6-3 and TRBJ2-1; 9 bases fit TRBD2. The germline CDR1 and CDR2 sequences are MNHEY and SVGEGT. Trimming removed 2 bases from V and 0 bases from J; junction bases left unmatched: 8. There are 18 residues in the CDR3. The CDR3 nucleotides read TGTGCCAGCAGTTACCATCGAGCGGGGGGCATCTCCTACAATGAGCAGTTCTTC. It encodes CASSYHRAGGISYNEQFF.

This clonotype was counted between two and nine times. The CDR3 region has the DNA TGCAGTGCTAGAGGACAGGGGGCCGGGGAGCAGTACTTC. Translating it yields CSARGQGAGEQYF. This rearrangement joins TRBV20-1 to TRBJ2-7, with 10 bases fitting TRBD1. The germline V gene encodes CDR1 DFQATT and CDR2 SNEGSKA (reference sequence). The CDR3 has 13 residues. V dropped 1 base and J dropped 7; count of bases not matched to a gene: 4.

The chain combines TRBV4-3 with TRBJ2-7; a possible D gene is TRBD2 (5 bases). Germline V gene lookup returns CDR1 LGHNA and CDR2 YSLEER. Trimming took off 3 bases at V and 6 bases at J, with 12 bases between the two ends. The CDR3 is 13 amino acids. The CDR3 spells CASSHSRRSEQYF. CDR3 nucleotides: TGCGCCAGCAGCCATAGTAGGAGGAGCGAGCAGTACTTC.

This clonotype was seen more than once but under ten times. Written as DNA, the CDR3 is TGTGCCAGCAGTGATCAACCTGGATATGGCTACACCTTC. It yields the protein CASSDQPGYGYTF. The chain uses TRBV25-1 and TRBJ1-2; D is unclear. The CDR3 has 13 residues. The germline gives CDR1 MGHDK, CDR2 SYGVNS. Between the trimmed V and J ends, which lost 3 bases and 5 bases, there was a span of 10 bases.

The genes are TRBV20-1 and TRBJ1-6; D uncertain. CDR1 DFQATT and CDR2 SNEGSKA come from the germline V gene (reference sequence). V was pared by 3 bases and J by 8 bases, with 14 bases between. This CDR3 is 14 amino acids long. CDR3 amino acids: CSARTGSWDSPLHF. CDR3 sequence (DNA): TGCAGTGCTAGGACGGGGTCTTGGGATTCACCCCTCCACTTT.

The rearrangement links TRBV7-2 to TRBJ2-5, with TRBD1 identical over 7 bases. This CDR3 comprises 14 residues. Germline CDR1 is SGHTA and CDR2 is FQGNSA. V trimming: 0 bases; J trimming: 2 bases; junction bases outside the gene matches: 0. CDR3 bases: TGTGCCAGCAGCTTAGCGGGACAGCAAGAGACCCAGTACTTC. This translates into CASSLAGQQETQYF.

This clonotype was seen only once. V gene TRBV7-2 combines with J gene TRBJ2-2; maybe TRBD2 (6 bases). This CDR3 region has 16 residues. The V end was cut by 1 base, the J end by 4 bases, with 13 bases between. Germline CDR1 reads SGHTA; CDR2 reads FQGNSA. DNA of the CDR3: TGTGCCAGCAGCTTAGTGGGCGGGACGGGCACCGGGGAGCTGTTTTTT. Protein: CASSLVGGTGTGELFF. The variable domain in full, with the rest retrieved from reference TRBV7-2 and TRBJ2-2, is GAGVSQSPSNKVTEKGKDVELRCDPISGHTALYWYRQSLGQGLEFLIYFQGNSAPDKSGLPSDRFSAERTGGSVSTLTIQRTQQEDSAVYLCASSLVGGTGTGELFFGEGSRLTVL.

In its sample, this clonotype was seen a few times. V is TRBV24-1 and J is TRBJ1-5; D may be TRBD1 (6 bases). V was clipped by 4 bases and J by 0 bases, with 12 bases between them. Germline values: CDR1 KGHDR, CDR2 SFDVKD. CDR3 length: 16 residues. The CDR3 region is CATSDRGQTSNQPQHF. For the CDR3, the DNA is TGTGCCACCAGTGACCGCGGACAGACTAGCAATCAGCCCCAGCATTTT.

The gene calls are TRBV7-9 and TRBJ1-2; 12 positions agree with TRBD1. This CDR3 is built from 16 residues. Germline lookup yields CDR1 SEHNR and CDR2 FQNEAQ (reference sequence). J lost 4 bases, V lost 1 base, and 4 bases had no gene match. Here the CDR3 DNA reads TGTGCCAGCAGCTTAGGGGGACAGGGGGCTGTCTATGGCTACACCTTC. Translation gives CASSLGGQGAVYGYTF.

This clonotype was detected only a few times. The chain has TRBV10-1 and TRBJ2-2; D is undetermined. Trimming took off 4 bases at V and 6 bases at J, with 9 bases between the two ends. Germline-derived CDR1 and CDR2 are WNHNN and SYGVQD (reference sequence). The length of the CDR3 is 13 residues. CDR3 sequence reads: CASSVIGAGELFF. As DNA, the CDR3 is TGCGCCAGCAGTGTCATTGGAGCCGGGGAGCTGTTTTTT.

This clonotype was seen only a few times. CDR3: CASTKVKVQWGDTEAFF. CDR3 nucleotide sequence: TGTGCCAGCACCAAGGTGAAAGTCCAGTGGGGGGACACTGAAGCTTTCTTT. The chain carries TRBV28 and TRBJ1-1; TRBD1 is a possible D gene (5 bases). The V gene lost 7 bases and the J gene lost 3 bases, with 24 bases spanning the gap. Germline values: CDR1 MDHEN, CDR2 SYDVKM. The CDR3 spans 17 residues.